Listed here are 21 T cell receptor beta chains from one sample, sequenced in a study of blood T cell repertoires in COVID-19. Some clones are missing from TCRdb's copy, which holds only in-frame ones; the method was immunoSEQ multiplex PCR. The sample has approximately 28,000 clones; approximately 64% are singletons. Sample: peripheral blood. Receptors were obtained from a man aged 55-75 years with active or convalescent COVID-19.

The chain joins TRBV6-5 to TRBJ1-1; the D gene is possibly TRBD1 (5 bases). This CDR3 is built from 13 residues. Germline V gene sequence: CDR1 MNHEY, CDR2 SVGAGI. Trimming left V 0 bases short and J 9 bases short, with 11 bases between. The CDR3, as DNA: TGTGCCAGCAGTTACTCGGATGGGGCAAAAGCTTTCTTT. It is translated as CASSYSDGAKAFF.

The chain recombines TRBV5-1 with TRBJ1-2; possible D gene TRBD1, 5 bases. The CDR3 is 15 residues long. Germline assignment: CDR1 SGHRS and CDR2 YFSETQ. Trimming left V 0 bases short and J 4 bases short, with 13 bases between. Written as DNA, the CDR3 is TGCGCCAGCAGCTTGGCCCCAGGGTACGCCTATGGCTACACCTTC. It codes for CASSLAPGYAYGYTF.

The rearrangement links TRBV2 to TRBJ2-5, with unresolved D. This CDR3 is built from 10 residues. Looked up from germline, CDR1 is SNHLY and CDR2 is FYNNEI. Trimming shortened V by 5 bases and J by 4 bases, and 2 bases separated the two germline ends. The CDR3 DNA is TGTGCCAGCAGTCTAGAGACCCAGTACTTC. Translated, it gives CASSLETQYF.

This clone was seen more than once but under ten times. Distinct nucleotide sequences in the sample also encode this CDR3. The chain has TRBV9 and TRBJ2-5, with 9 nucleotides matching TRBD2. Germline lookup yields CDR1 SGDLS and CDR2 YYNGEE. This CDR3 comprises 14 residues. The trim removed 5 bases at V and 2 bases at J, leaving 4 bases unmatched. CDR3 residues: CASSLTSGQETQYF. DNA of the CDR3: TGTGCCAGCAGTCTGACTAGCGGACAAGAGACCCAGTACTTC. Full variable domain (missing parts from reference TRBV9 and TRBJ2-5): DSGVTQTPKHLITATGQRVTLRCSPRSGDLSVYWYQQSLDQGLQFLIQYYNGEERAKGNILERFSAQQFPDLHSELNLSSLELGDSALYFCASSLTSGQETQYFGPGTRLLVL.

The rearrangement links TRBV7-9 to TRBJ1-2, with D possibly TRBD1 on 5 matching bases. Germline V gene sequence: CDR1 SEHNR, CDR2 FQNEAQ (reference sequence). This CDR3 is 11 amino acids long. The V gene lost 8 bases and the J gene lost 4 bases, with 8 bases spanning the gap. CDR3 amino acids: CASGALYGYTF. Here the CDR3 DNA reads TGTGCCAGCGGGGCCCTCTATGGCTACACCTTC.

This rearrangement joins TRBV11-2 to TRBJ1-1, with D perhaps TRBD1 (5 bases). From germline, CDR1 is SGHAT and CDR2 FQNNGV. The length of the CDR3 is 15 residues. V was clipped by 2 bases and J by 0 bases, with 10 bases between them. This chain's CDR3 is CASSLFRGMNTEAFF. The CDR3 bases are TGTGCCAGCAGCTTATTCCGGGGGATGAACACTGAAGCTTTCTTT.

This clone was seen only a few times. The V and J genes are TRBV6-6 and TRBJ1-2; tentatively, D is TRBD1 (5 bases). V lost 6 bases and J 5 bases, leaving 19 bases between the germline ends. The CDR3 extends over 15 amino acids. The germline CDR1 and CDR2 sequences are MNHNY and SVGAGI (reference sequence). The CDR3, as DNA: TGTGCCAGCAGACCATTCCGAACAGGATCTTATGGCTACACCTTC. Translating gives CASRPFRTGSYGYTF.

The rearrangement uses TRBV3-1 (or the pseudogene TRBV3-2) and TRBJ2-5; 13 bases are shared with TRBD2. The CDR3 contains 22 residues. Germline V gives CDR1 LGHDT, CDR2 YNNKEL (reference sequence). Trimming removed 3 bases from V and 5 bases from J; junction bases left unmatched: 24. CDR3 DNA: TGTGCCAGCAGCCATCGATGGGGGGCACCCGAAACTAGCGGGAGGGCGGCGGAGACCCAGTACTTC. Encoded protein: CASSHRWGAPETSGRAAETQYF.

This chain uses TRBV2 with TRBJ2-7, with 8 nucleotides matching TRBD2. J lost 7 bases, V lost 7 bases, and 9 bases had no gene match. The CDR3 is 13 amino acids. The V gene's germline CDR1 is SNHLY and CDR2 FYNNEI. CDR3 nucleotides: TGTGCCAGCAAGGTGAGACTAGCGCTAGAGCAGTACTTC. Translating it yields CASKVRLALEQYF. The variable domain in full, with the rest retrieved from reference TRBV2 and TRBJ2-7, is EPEVTQTPSHQVTQMGQEVILRCVPISNHLYFYWYRQILGQKVEFLVSFYNNEISEKSEIFDDQFSVERPDGSNFTLKIRSTKLEDSAMYFCASKVRLALEQYFGPGTRLTVT.

The J gene is TRBJ1-1, the V gene TRBV11-2; the match to TRBD1 covers 7 bases. CDR1 and CDR2 from the germline V gene are SGHAT and FQNNGV. Trimming cost V 6 bases and J 3 bases; bases outside gene matches: 7. The CDR3 covers 14 residues. The CDR3 loop is CASSYTGEDTEAFF. The DNA for the CDR3 is TGTGCCAGCAGTTATACAGGGGAGGACACTGAAGCTTTCTTT. Looking up the rest from reference TRBV11-2 and TRBJ1-1 gives the full variable domain: EAGVAQSPRYKIIEKRQSVAFWCNPISGHATLYWYQQILGQGPKLLIQFQNNGVVDDSQLPKDRFSAERLKGVDSTLKIQPAKLEDSAVYLCASSYTGEDTEAFFGQGTRLTVV.

The V gene is TRBV19, the J gene TRBJ1-5; a possible D gene is TRBD1 (5 bases). Germline CDR1 LNHDA, CDR2 SQIVND (reference sequence). Trimming left V 7 bases short and J 2 bases short, with 12 bases between. CDR3 size: 14 residues. CDR3 sequence: CASIGGIRNQPQHF. CDR3 in DNA: TGTGCCAGTATTGGGGGGATTCGCAATCAGCCCCAGCATTTT.

The gene calls are TRBV5-1 and TRBJ1-3; 9 positions agree with TRBD1. The CDR3 has 17 amino acids. Looked up from germline, CDR1 is SGHRS and CDR2 is YFSETQ. V dropped 1 base and J dropped 4; count of bases not matched to a gene: 9. CDR3 DNA sequence: TGCGCCAGCAGCTTGAGGCCGGGACAGGGAGTCGGAAACACCATATATTTT. Protein product: CASSLRPGQGVGNTIYF.

This clone was seen only a few times. This rearrangement joins TRBV12-5 to TRBJ2-1, with a tentative D call TRBD2 (5 bases). Deletions cut 0 bases from V and 10 bases from J, with 13 bases between. This CDR3 contains 14 residues. Germline V CDR1 and CDR2: LGHNT, FRNRAP. CDR3 in DNA: TGTGCTAGTGGTTTGGTACGGGATTCGGGGGAGCAGTTCTTC. Its protein product is CASGLVRDSGEQFF.

This chain links TRBV13 with TRBJ2-5; D call uncertain. CDR3 length equals 13 residues. From germline, CDR1 is PRHDT and CDR2 FYEKMQ (reference sequence). With 6 bases removed from V and 0 bases from J, the gap between germline ends came to 8 bases. CDR3 loop: CASSPTYQETQYF. The DNA for the CDR3 is TGTGCCAGCAGTCCTACCTACCAAGAGACCCAGTACTTC.

The rearrangement joins TRBV6-1 to TRBJ2-6, with a tentative D call TRBD1 (7 bases). Germline loops: CDR1 MNHNS, CDR2 SASEGT. The CDR3 spans 19 residues. V gave up 2 bases and J gave up 2 bases, with 19 bases separating them. Written as DNA, the CDR3 is TGTGCCAGCAGTGAACTAGTAGGGGGCGGGGTCACTGGGGCCAACGTCCTGACTTTC. Translating it yields CASSELVGGGVTGANVLTF.

V and J are TRBV5-1 and TRBJ2-5; 9 bases agree with TRBD2. The CDR3 length is 15 residues. V lost 2 bases to trimming and J lost 5 bases; unmatched junction nucleotides: 7. The germline CDR1 and CDR2 sequences are SGHRS and YFSETQ. The CDR3 DNA reads TGCGCCAGCAGCTTCAAGGCGGGAGGGGTTGAGACCCAGTACTTC. Its translation is CASSFKAGGVETQYF. The whole variable domain, remainder taken from reference TRBV5-1 and TRBJ2-5, is KAGVTQTPRYLIKTRGQQVTLSCSPISGHRSVSWYQQTPGQGLQFLFEYFSETQRNKGNFPGRFSGRQFSNSRSEMNVSTLELGDSALYLCASSFKAGGVETQYFGPGTRLLVL.

The chain links TRBV20-1 to TRBJ2-7, with 11 bases that match TRBD2. V trimming: 3 bases; J trimming: 0 bases; junction bases outside the gene matches: 1. Germline CDR1 and CDR2: DFQATT and SNEGSKA (reference sequence). The CDR3 contains 14 residues. For the CDR3, the DNA is TGCAGTGCTAGTACTAGCGGGAGCTCCTACGAGCAGTACTTC. It translates to CSASTSGSSYEQYF.

The chain links TRBV5-1 to TRBJ2-3; weak D call: TRBD1 (6 bases). The CDR3 is 17 residues long. Trimming removed 0 bases at V and 2 bases at J, with 16 bases between. The germline V gene has CDR1 SGHRS and CDR2 YFSETQ. In DNA form, the CDR3 reads TGCGCCAGCAGCTTGGATGTGGGGGCAGGTCTCACAGATACGCAGTATTTT. Encoded protein: CASSLDVGAGLTDTQYF.

The V and J genes are TRBV19 and TRBJ1-1; maybe TRBD1 (6 bases). V was shortened by 7 bases and J by 1 base, with 19 bases between the two germline ends. The CDR3 totals 16 residues. Germline loops: CDR1 LNHDA, CDR2 SQIVND (reference sequence). The CDR3 DNA sequence: TGTGCCAGTACCCGGGCCGGGGGGGCTGGGAACACTGAAGCTTTCTTT. It encodes CASTRAGGAGNTEAFF.

The V gene is TRBV4-2, the J gene TRBJ1-1, with 7 bases matching TRBD1. This CDR3 is built from 14 residues. Per the germline V gene, CDR1 is LGHNA and CDR2 is YNFKEQ. V shed 1 base, J shed 11 bases, and the junction held 10 bases outside the gene matches. The CDR3 DNA follows: TGTGCCAGCAGCCAAGGCCAGGGGGTATCCTGGGCTTTCTTT. Its protein product is CASSQGQGVSWAFF.

This chain links TRBV5-8 with TRBJ2-1, with TRBD2 matching over 7 bases. The germline gives CDR1 SGHTS, CDR2 YDEGEE. V lost 0 bases and J lost 8; bases outside the gene matches: 8. The CDR3 has 15 amino acids. The CDR3 is CASSLGEGGWDEQFF. The CDR3 DNA sequence: TGTGCCAGCAGCTTGGGGGAGGGCGGCTGGGATGAGCAGTTCTTC.